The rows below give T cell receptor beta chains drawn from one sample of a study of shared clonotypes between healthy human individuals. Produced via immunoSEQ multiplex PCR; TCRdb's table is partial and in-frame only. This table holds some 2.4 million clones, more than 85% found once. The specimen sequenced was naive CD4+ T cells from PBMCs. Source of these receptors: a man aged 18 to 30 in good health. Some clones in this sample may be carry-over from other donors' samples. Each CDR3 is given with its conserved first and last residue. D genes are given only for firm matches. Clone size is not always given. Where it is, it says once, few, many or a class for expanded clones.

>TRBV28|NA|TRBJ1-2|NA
CASSLKGSYGYTF
TGTGCCAGCAGTTTAAAGGGTTCGTATGGCTACACCTTC
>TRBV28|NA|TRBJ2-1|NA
CASSPAGASSYNEQFF
TGTGCCAGCAGCCCAGCAGGGGCCAGCTCCTACAATGAGCAGTTCTTC
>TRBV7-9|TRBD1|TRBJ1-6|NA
CASSFSPGTNRGISPLHF
TGTGCCAGCAGCTTTTCCCCCGGGACCAACAGGGGAATTTCACCCCTCCACTTT
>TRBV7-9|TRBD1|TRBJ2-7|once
CASSRDRDSYEQYF
TGTGCCAGCAGCCGGGACAGGGATTCCTACGAGCAGTACTTC
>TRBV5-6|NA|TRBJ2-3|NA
CASSSRSPLYTDTQYF
TGTGCCAGCAGCAGTCGAAGCCCTCTATACACAGATACGCAGTATTTT
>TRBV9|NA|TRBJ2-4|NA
CASSALSVANIQYF
TGTGCCAGCAGCGCATTGTCGGTGGCGAACATTCAGTACTTC
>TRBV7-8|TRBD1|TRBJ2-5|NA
CASSPSSTGRIVETQYF
TGTGCCAGCAGCCCATCTTCGACAGGGCGGATAGTGGAGACCCAGTACTTC
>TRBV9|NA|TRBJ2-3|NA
CASSVTGDTQYF
TGTGCCAGCAGCGTCACGGGAGATACGCAGTATTTT
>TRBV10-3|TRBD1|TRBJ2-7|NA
CAIRDDRGPYEQYF
TGTGCCATCAGAGACGACAGGGGACCTTACGAGCAGTACTTC
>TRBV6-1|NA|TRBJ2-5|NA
CASSEAEGKETQYF
TGTGCCAGCAGTGAAGCAGAGGGTAAAGAGACCCAGTACTTC
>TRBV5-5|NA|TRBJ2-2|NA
CASSFLGRELFF
TGTGCCAGCAGCTTTCTAGGGCGGGAGCTGTTTTTT
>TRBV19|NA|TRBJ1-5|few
CASSIGSRPQHF
TGTGCCAGTAGTATAGGATCTCGGCCCCAGCATTTT
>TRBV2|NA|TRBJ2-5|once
CASTGTLQETQYF
TGTGCCAGCACTGGGACTCTACAAGAGACCCAGTACTTC
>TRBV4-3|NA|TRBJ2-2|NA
CASSQSRGTGELFF
TGCGCCAGCAGCCAATCTCGGGGTACCGGGGAGCTGTTTTTT
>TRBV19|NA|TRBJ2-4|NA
CASNDVSLAKNIQYF
TGTGCCAGTAACGACGTCAGCCTAGCCAAAAACATTCAGTACTTC
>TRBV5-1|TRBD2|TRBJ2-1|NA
CASSNPSGITNEQFF
TGCGCCAGCAGTAATCCTAGCGGCATAACCAATGAGCAGTTCTTC
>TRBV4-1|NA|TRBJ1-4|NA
CASSRPGANEKLFF
TGCGCCAGCAGTCGCCCGGGGGCTAATGAAAAACTGTTTTTT
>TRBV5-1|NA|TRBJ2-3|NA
CASSSGQPLTDTQYF
TGCGCCAGCAGCTCCGGACAGCCCCTCACAGATACGCAGTATTTT
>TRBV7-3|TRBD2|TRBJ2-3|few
CASSRLAGTDTQYF
TGTGCCAGCAGCCGACTAGCGGGGACAGATACGCAGTATTTT
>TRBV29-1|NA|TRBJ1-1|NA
CSVEGAGRARF
TGCAGCGTTGAAGGGGCTGGGAGGGCCCGGTTT
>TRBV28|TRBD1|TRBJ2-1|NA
CASIKRGGPYNEQFF
TGTGCCAGCATTAAAAGAGGGGGCCCCTACAATGAGCAGTTCTTC
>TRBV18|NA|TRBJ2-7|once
CASSPFTYEQYF
TGTGCCAGCTCACCATTTACGTACGAGCAGTACTTC
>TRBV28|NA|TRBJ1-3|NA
CASSFGGLSGNTIYF
TGTGCCAGCAGTTTTGGTGGACTCTCTGGAAACACCATATATTTT
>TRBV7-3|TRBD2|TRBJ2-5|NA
CASSLGTSGAAQYF
TGTGCCAGCAGCCTGGGGACTAGCGGGGCCGCCCAGTACTTC
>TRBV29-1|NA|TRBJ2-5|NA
CSANRGAETQYF
TGCAGCGCAAATAGAGGGGCAGAGACCCAGTACTTC
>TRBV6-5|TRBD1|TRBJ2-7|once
CASSYGGTGRDEQYF
TGTGCCAGCAGTTACGGAGGGACAGGGAGGGACGAGCAGTACTTC
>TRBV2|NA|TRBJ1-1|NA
CASTRNRKEAFF
TGTGCCAGCACTAGAAACAGGAAGGAAGCTTTCTTT
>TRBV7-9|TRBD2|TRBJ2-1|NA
CASSLRTSGAYNEQFF
TGTGCCAGCAGCTTAAGGACTAGCGGAGCCTACAATGAGCAGTTCTTC
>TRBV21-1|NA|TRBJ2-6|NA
CASKQGHGNSGANVLTF
TGTGCCAGCAAACAGGGGCACGGAAACTCTGGGGCCAACGTCCTGACTTTC
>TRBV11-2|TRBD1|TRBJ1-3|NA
CASSLDRVGNTIYF
TGTGCCAGCAGCTTGGACAGGGTGGGAAACACCATATATTTT
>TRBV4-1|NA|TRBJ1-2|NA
CASSQPPGGEKGGRGYTF
TGCGCCAGCAGCCAACCCCCCGGGGGGGAGAAGGGCGGCAGGGGCTACACCTTC
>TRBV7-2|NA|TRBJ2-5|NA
CASSSAGARETQYF
TGTGCCAGCAGCTCAGCAGGGGCGAGAGAGACCCAGTACTTC
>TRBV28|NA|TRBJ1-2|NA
CASSRTENYGYTF
TGTGCCAGCAGCAGGACCGAAAACTATGGCTACACCTTC
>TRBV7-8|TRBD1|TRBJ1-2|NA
CASSLPRGTGDGYTF
TGTGCCAGCAGCTTACCGAGGGGGACAGGGGACGGCTACACCTTC
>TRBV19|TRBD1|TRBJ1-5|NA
CASSIAGQGEDQPQHF
TGTGCCAGTAGTATCGCGGGACAGGGCGAAGATCAGCCCCAGCATTTT
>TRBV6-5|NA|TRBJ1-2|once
CASGEPYGYTF
TGTGCCAGCGGGGAGCCCTATGGCTACACCTTC
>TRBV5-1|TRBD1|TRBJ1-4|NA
CASSFSPTGQNEKLFF
TGCGCCAGCAGCTTTAGCCCAACGGGACAGAATGAAAAACTGTTTTTT
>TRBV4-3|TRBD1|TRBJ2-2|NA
CASSQDGRTGTGELFF
TGCGCCAGCAGCCAAGATGGTAGGACAGGCACCGGGGAGCTGTTTTTT
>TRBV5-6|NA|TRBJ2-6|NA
CASRLGAESGANVLTF
TGTGCCAGCAGGTTGGGGGCGGAGTCTGGGGCCAACGTCCTGACTTTC
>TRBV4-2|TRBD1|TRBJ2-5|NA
CASSLAGGETQYF
TGTGCCAGCAGCTTGGCAGGGGGCGAGACCCAGTACTTC
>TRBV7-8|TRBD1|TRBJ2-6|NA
CASSARQGTGANVLTF
TGTGCCAGCAGCGCCCGACAGGGGACTGGGGCCAACGTCCTGACTTTC
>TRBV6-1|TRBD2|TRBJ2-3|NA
CASSEDGRLAGINYARQKYF
TGTGCCAGCAGTGAAGATGGCAGACTAGCGGGGATAAACTACGCCCGGCAAAAGTATTTT
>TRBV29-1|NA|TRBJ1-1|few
CSVGGQENTEAFF
TGCAGCGTTGGTGGGCAGGAGAACACTGAAGCTTTCTTT